The 22 T cell receptor beta chains presented below share a single source sample, sequenced in a study of T cell responses to AZD1222 COVID-19 vaccine. Assay: immunoSEQ multiplex PCR; the TCRdb copy retains only in-frame clones and omits some. Here the sample spans about 83,000 clones, 88% being singletons. The source material was peripheral blood, sampled on day 0 of MenACWY control vaccination. Receptor source: an adult in good health.

J is TRBJ2-1 and V is TRBV19; no definite D call. Trimming pared 8 bases from V and 2 bases from J, leaving 10 bases between. The CDR3 sequence is 13 residues long. The germline CDR1 and CDR2 sequences are LNHDA and SQIVND (reference sequence). CDR3 DNA sequence: TGTGCCAGTTGCCCAGGCGCCTACAATGAGCAGTTCTTC. Encoded protein: CASCPGAYNEQFF.

The chain joins TRBV19 to TRBJ2-3; D perhaps matches TRBD2 (5 bases). Germline loops: CDR1 LNHDA, CDR2 SQIVND (reference sequence). CDR3 length: 14 amino acids. Trimming stripped 3 bases from V and 6 bases from J, with 13 bases between. The DNA of the CDR3 is TGTGCCAGTAGTATTCAGTCGGGGTCCGATACGCAGTATTTT. Its translation: CASSIQSGSDTQYF.

A few counts support this clone. This chain links TRBV27 with TRBJ2-7; 11 nucleotides align to TRBD1. Germline V CDR1 and CDR2: MNHEY, SMNVEV (reference sequence). V shed 4 bases and J 7 bases; nucleotides not matched to a gene: 9. The CDR3 totals 15 residues. DNA for the CDR3: TGTGCCAGCAGTTGGATCGGACAGGGGGCTCGAGAGCAGTACTTC. As protein: CASSWIGQGAREQYF.

This rearrangement joins TRBV6-2 or TRBV6-3 to TRBJ1-5; the D gene is possibly TRBD1 (6 bases). CDR3 size: 15 residues. The V end was cut by 6 bases, the J end by 3 bases, with 15 bases between. The germline CDR1 and CDR2 sequences are MNHEY and SVGEGT. CDR3 residues: CASSTFGQSNQPQHF. The CDR3 nucleotides are TGTGCCAGCAGCACCTTCGGACAGTCCAATCAGCCCCAGCATTTT.

This clone was observed a few times. This rearrangement joins TRBV7-9 to TRBJ2-7; tentatively, D is TRBD1 or TRBD2 (5 bases each). V shed 5 bases and J shed 5 bases, with 16 bases lying between them. Germline CDR1 and CDR2: SEHNR and FQNEAQ (reference sequence). There are 14 residues in the CDR3. The DNA of the CDR3 is TGTGCCAGCAGCCAGGACACCGGTAGCGACGAGCAGTACTTC. This sequence encodes CASSQDTGSDEQYF. The full variable domain, in which reference TRBV7-9 and TRBJ2-7 provide the parts outside the CDR3, is DTGVSQNPRHKITKRGQNVTFRCDPISEHNRLYWYRQTLGQGPEFLTYFQNEAQLEKSRLLSDRFSAERPKGSFSTLEIQRTEQGDSAMYLCASSQDTGSDEQYFGPGTRLTVT.

V gene TRBV21-1 combines with J gene TRBJ1-2; whether TRBD1, the table's D call, matches the DNA was not checked. TRBV21-1 is a pseudogene. The CDR3 has 17 residues. The CDR3 bases are TGTGCCAGCAGCAAATATTGCTTCAAGGGGGCCGGCTATGGCTACACCTTC. Protein: CASSKYCFKGAGYGYTF.

The rearrangement links TRBV11-2 to TRBJ1-2; D is uncertain. Germline V gene data show CDR1 as SGHAT and CDR2 as FQNNGV. V was shortened by 3 bases and J by 4 bases, with 15 bases between the two germline ends. The length of the CDR3 is 15 residues. The DNA of the CDR3 is TGTGCCAGCAGCTTGATGGCGGTAGGGATCTATGGCTACACCTTC. Translating gives CASSLMAVGIYGYTF.

The V gene is TRBV27, the J gene TRBJ2-2; a possible D gene is TRBD2 (5 bases). The CDR3 spans 14 residues. Trimming took 3 bases from V and 4 from J, leaving 9 bases between them. The V gene's germline CDR1 is MNHEY and CDR2 SMNVEV (reference sequence). The DNA of the CDR3 is TGTGCCAGCAGTTTCTCGGGAATCACCGGGGAGCTGTTTTTT. Amino acids: CASSFSGITGELFF.

This chain uses TRBV29-1 with TRBJ2-1; 10 nucleotides align to TRBD2. The ends lost 4 bases at V and 10 bases at J; junction bases unmatched: 13. The CDR3 length is 15 residues. Germline V gives CDR1 SQVTM, CDR2 ANQGSEA. CDR3 DNA: TGCAGCGTTGTTACTAGCGGGATCCCCGGGGCGGAGCAGTTCTTC. Translated: CSVVTSGIPGAEQFF.

The chain uses TRBV7-9 and TRBJ1-3, with D unclear. Trimming removed 1 base at V and 0 bases at J, with 7 bases between. Germline V gene sequence: CDR1 SEHNR, CDR2 FQNEAQ (reference sequence). The CDR3 has 15 residues. The chain's CDR3 is CASSLVTSSGNTIYF. The CDR3 coding sequence is TGTGCCAGCAGCTTAGTTACCTCCTCTGGAAACACCATATATTTT. Complete variable domain (other parts from reference TRBV7-9 and TRBJ1-3): DTGVSQNPRHKITKRGQNVTFRCDPISEHNRLYWYRQTLGQGPEFLTYFQNEAQLEKSRLLSDRFSAERPKGSFSTLEIQRTEQGDSAMYLCASSLVTSSGNTIYFGEGSWLTVV.

V is TRBV30 and J is TRBJ2-2; 8 bases line up with TRBD1. This CDR3 has 13 residues. Germline assignment: CDR1 GTSNPN and CDR2 SVGIG (reference sequence). Losses at the gene ends were 1 base for V and 5 bases for J; bases not matched to a gene: 0. CDR3 bases: TGTGCCTGGAGTGGACAGGGGACCGGGGAGCTGTTTTTT. Residues: CAWSGQGTGELFF. The whole variable domain, remainder taken from reference TRBV30 and TRBJ2-2, is SQTIHQWPATLVQPVGSPLSLECTVEGTSNPNLYWYRQAAGRGLQLLFYSVGIGQISSEVPQNLSASRPQDRQFILSSKKLLLSDSGFYLCAWSGQGTGELFFGEGSRLTVL.

The rearrangement links TRBV27 to TRBJ1-2; D gene unclear. V was cut by 6 bases and J by 4 bases, with 12 bases left in between. Germline loops: CDR1 MNHEY, CDR2 SMNVEV (reference sequence). The CDR3 length is 13 residues. CDR3 in amino acids: CASSPAAVYGYTF. The CDR3 DNA sequence: TGTGCCAGCAGCCCTGCGGCGGTCTATGGCTACACCTTC.

This chain joins TRBV19 and TRBJ2-3; D gene uncertain. V was cut by 5 bases and J by 3 bases, with 12 bases left in between. This CDR3 is built from 14 residues. Germline V CDR1 and CDR2: LNHDA, SQIVND (reference sequence). In DNA, the CDR3 is TGTGCCAGTAGTCCTGGCTTAGTGACAGATACGCAGTATTTT. Protein product: CASSPGLVTDTQYF.

The chain couples TRBV20-1 to TRBJ2-1; D ambiguous. The CDR3 has 11 residues. CDR1 and CDR2 from the germline V gene are DFQATT and SNEGSKA (reference sequence). Trimming stripped 3 bases from V and 4 bases from J, with 4 bases between. The CDR3 here is CSASHYNEQFF. CDR3 bases: TGCAGTGCTAGCCATTACAATGAGCAGTTCTTC.

V is TRBV29-1 and J is TRBJ2-3, with D tentatively TRBD1 (5 bases). V lost 4 bases, J lost 4 bases, and 12 bases lay in between. CDR1 and CDR2 from the germline V gene are SQVTM and ANQGSEA. CDR3 length: 13 amino acids. The CDR3 DNA reads TGCAGCGTTGTAGGGGCCACCGCAGATACGCAGTATTTT. It encodes CSVVGATADTQYF.

V and J are TRBV21-1 and TRBJ1-3. TRBV21-1 is labeled a pseudogene. The CDR3 runs to 17 residues. The CDR3 DNA sequence: TGTGCCAGCAGCAAAGTTGGAGGGGCTATCTCTGGAAACACCATATATTTT. Translated: CASSKVGGAISGNTIYF.

The rearrangement links TRBV5-1 to TRBJ2-7, with no clear D. Germline assignment: CDR1 SGHRS and CDR2 YFSETQ. Deletions cut 7 bases from V and 2 bases from J, with 16 bases between. This CDR3 has 14 residues. The CDR3 sequence is CASQPAVGTYEQYF. CDR3 in DNA: TGCGCCAGCCAACCCGCCGTAGGGACCTACGAGCAGTACTTC.

The gene calls are TRBV5-6 and TRBJ1-2; the D gene is possibly TRBD1 (5 bases). V lost 3 bases to trimming and J lost 8 bases, with 11 bases between them. CDR3 length: 12 residues. Germline CDR1 is SGHDT and CDR2 is YYEEEE. The CDR3 bases are TGTGCCAGCAGCTCGGATGGGGCCGGCTACACCTTC. It is translated as CASSSDGAGYTF. Combining the CDR3 with reference TRBV5-6 and TRBJ1-2 gives the whole variable domain DAGVTQSPTHLIKTRGQQVTLRCSPKSGHDTVSWYQQALGQGPQFIFQYYEEEERQRGNFPDRFSGHQFPNYSSELNVNALLLGDSALYLCASSSDGAGYTFGSGTRLTVV.

CDR3 region: CASSPTRGLAYEQYF. CDR3 DNA sequence: TGTGCCAGCTCACCAACTCGCGGACTCGCCTACGAGCAGTACTTC. The V and J genes are TRBV18 and TRBJ2-7, with D perhaps matching TRBD2 (5 bases). The V end lost 2 bases, the J end lost 2 bases, and 13 bases lay between the germline ends. The CDR3 spans 15 residues. Germline-derived CDR1 and CDR2 are KGHSH and LQKENI.

The V gene is TRBV6-6, the J gene TRBJ2-1; D is ambiguous. CDR3 length: 11 residues. Germline V lookup: CDR1 MNHNY, CDR2 SVGAGI (reference sequence). The V gene lost 5 bases and the J gene lost 5 bases, with 4 bases spanning the gap. For the CDR3, the DNA is TGTGCCAGCAGTAAGGACAATGAGCAGTTCTTC. Protein: CASSKDNEQFF.

This clone was observed a few times. The J gene is TRBJ2-2, the V gene TRBV20-1; possibly TRBD1 or TRBD2 for D (5 bases each). Germline values: CDR1 DFQATT, CDR2 SNEGSKA (reference sequence). The germline V and J ends were trimmed by 3 bases and 6 bases, with 14 bases remaining between them. The CDR3 runs to 14 residues. The CDR3 region is CSASRQPGPGELFF. CDR3 bases: TGCAGTGCTAGTCGCCAGCCGGGGCCCGGGGAGCTGTTTTTT.

This clone was seen only a few times. The CDR3 sequence: CASSETGTISGNTIYF. The CDR3 DNA is TGTGCCAGCAGCGAGACCGGGACAATCTCTGGAAACACCATATATTTT. The rearrangement links TRBV7-2 to TRBJ1-3; D is possibly TRBD1 (6 bases). CDR3 size: 16 residues. CDR1 SGHTA and CDR2 FQGNSA come from the germline V gene. Trimming took 5 bases from V and 0 from J, leaving 14 bases between them.